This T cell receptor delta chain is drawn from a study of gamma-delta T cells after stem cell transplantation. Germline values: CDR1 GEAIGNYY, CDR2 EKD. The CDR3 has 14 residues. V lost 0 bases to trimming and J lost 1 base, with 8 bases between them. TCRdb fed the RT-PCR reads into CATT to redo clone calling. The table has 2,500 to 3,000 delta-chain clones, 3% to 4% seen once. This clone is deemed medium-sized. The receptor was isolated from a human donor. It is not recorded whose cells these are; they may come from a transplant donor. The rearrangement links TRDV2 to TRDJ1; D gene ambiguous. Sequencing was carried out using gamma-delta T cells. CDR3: CACDTLETTDKLIF. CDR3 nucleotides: TGTGCCTGTGACACCCTGGAGACCACCGATAAACTCATCTTT.